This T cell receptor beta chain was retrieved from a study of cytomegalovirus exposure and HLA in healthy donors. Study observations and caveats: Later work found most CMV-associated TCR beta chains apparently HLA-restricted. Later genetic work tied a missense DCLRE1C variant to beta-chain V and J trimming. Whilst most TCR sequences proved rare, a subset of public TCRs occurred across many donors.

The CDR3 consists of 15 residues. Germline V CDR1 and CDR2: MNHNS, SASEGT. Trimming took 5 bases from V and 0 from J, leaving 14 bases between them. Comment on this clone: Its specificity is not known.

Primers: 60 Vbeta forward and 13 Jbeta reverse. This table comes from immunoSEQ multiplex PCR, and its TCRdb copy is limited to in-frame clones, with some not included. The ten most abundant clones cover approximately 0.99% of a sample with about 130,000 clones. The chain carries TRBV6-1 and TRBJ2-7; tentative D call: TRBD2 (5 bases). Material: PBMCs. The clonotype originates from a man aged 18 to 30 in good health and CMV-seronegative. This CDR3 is CASSPLPGISYEQYF. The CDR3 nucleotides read TGTGCCAGCAGTCCCTTACCCGGGATCTCCTACGAGCAGTACTTC.